Described below is a single T cell receptor (beta chain) sequence and its context. These data originate in a study of shared T cell receptors in the human thymus. The method was immunoSEQ multiplex PCR; TCRdb's version includes in-frame clones alone and lacks a portion of them. This sample yields over 450,000 clones, of which approximately 80% are seen a single time; more than 0.01% belongs to the top ten. This CDR3 spans 16 amino acids. Trimming removed 1 base from V and 1 base from J, with 13 bases in between. The germline V gene encodes CDR1 SGHTA and CDR2 FQGNSA. These data were also reused for a study on human thymus T cells. This second study notes: V and J gene usage appeared biased in thymic and blood repertoires. Thymic repertoires of unrelated individuals were reported in related research to overlap highly.

The V call is TRBV7-2, the J call TRBJ1-1; a possible D gene is TRBD1 (6 bases). The clonotype comes from a boy less than two years old with a congenital heart defect. The sequenced sample consisted of thymocytes. The CDR3 protein is CASSLGMWDTNTEAFF. The DNA of the CDR3 is TGTGCCAGCAGCTTAGGTATGTGGGACACGAACACTGAAGCTTTCTTT.